This TCR beta chain was identified during a study of human T cells and chemical hapten exposure. Study-wide background: Epicutaneous patch tests delivered 0.01% DPC to the upper back, with evaluation at 6 days. Patients, mostly women, had alopecia areata, alopecia totalis or alopecia universalis. TCR yields differed between samples (mainly from small differences in pooled library volume).

Trimming left V 2 bases short and J 1 base short, with 14 bases between. Germline CDR1 and CDR2: MNHEY and SMNVEV (reference sequence). This CDR3 is built from 17 residues. Time point of the sample: pre-sensitization, week 0. The treatment denotes: therapeutic diphenylcyclopropenone sensitization with weekly scalp DPC. Blood draws preceded each patch test application. TCRdb fed the RACE reads into MiXCR, producing one record per CDR3 protein. The sample lists 280,000 or so distinct CDR3 sequences; approximately 7.5% were seen once. The sample was whole blood, taken in connection with sensitization to the hapten diphenylcyclopropenone (DPC). This clonotype originated in a man younger than 30 with alopecia areata. Some clones in this sample may be carry-over from other donors' samples. This chain connects TRBV27 to TRBJ2-2; no clear D. This CDR3 reads CASSLVTPLRNTGELFF. The CDR3 nucleotides are TGTGCCAGCAGTTTAGTTACACCACTCCGGAACACCGGGGAGCTGTTTTTT.